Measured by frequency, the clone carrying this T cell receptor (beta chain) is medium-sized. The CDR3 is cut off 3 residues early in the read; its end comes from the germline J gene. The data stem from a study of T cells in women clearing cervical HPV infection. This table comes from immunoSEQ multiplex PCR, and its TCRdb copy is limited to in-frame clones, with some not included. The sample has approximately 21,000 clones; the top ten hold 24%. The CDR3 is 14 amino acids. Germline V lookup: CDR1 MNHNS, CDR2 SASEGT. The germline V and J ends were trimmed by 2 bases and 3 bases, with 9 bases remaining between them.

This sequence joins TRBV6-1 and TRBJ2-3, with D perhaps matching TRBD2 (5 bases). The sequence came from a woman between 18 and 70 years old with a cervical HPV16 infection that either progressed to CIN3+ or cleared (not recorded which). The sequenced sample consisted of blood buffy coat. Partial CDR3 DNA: TGTGCCAGCAGTGAACGGGGAGAGACAGATACG. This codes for CASSERGETDT. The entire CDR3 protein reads CASSERGETDTQYF.